This T cell receptor (beta chain) was observed in a study of T cells after yellow fever vaccination. Whole-study context: Any fraction with a low cell number was prepared using SMART-Seq v4 Ultra Low Input.

This clonotype was observed a few times. The antigen is not known. Findings of the study overall: At approximately 96% for CD4 and approximately 88% for CD8, most primary-vaccination clones showed up again after the booster. On re-exposure, the response was weaker but peaked faster, at day 5 versus 15.

This CDR3 is 16 amino acids long. The V gene's germline CDR1 is MNHEY and CDR2 SVGAGI. V dropped 4 bases and J dropped 0 bases, with 12 bases sitting between them. 5'RACE template switching added a universal primer site and UMIs to TCR cDNA. TCRdb ran MiXCR on the 5' RACE reads and lists one entry per CDR3 protein. The sample carries about 110,000 distinct CDR3 sequences, around 8% recorded once. This TCR was sampled from a man aged 25-40 years who received the YFV17D yellow fever vaccine. The chain combines TRBV6-5 with TRBJ2-2; tentative D call: TRBD1 (6 bases). Sequencing used CD8+ T cells sorted from PBMCs, obtained 45 days after the yellow fever booster vaccination. This CDR3 is CASSSQGPTNTGELFF. For the CDR3, the DNA is TGTGCCAGCAGTTCACAGGGACCCACGAACACCGGGGAGCTGTTTTTT.